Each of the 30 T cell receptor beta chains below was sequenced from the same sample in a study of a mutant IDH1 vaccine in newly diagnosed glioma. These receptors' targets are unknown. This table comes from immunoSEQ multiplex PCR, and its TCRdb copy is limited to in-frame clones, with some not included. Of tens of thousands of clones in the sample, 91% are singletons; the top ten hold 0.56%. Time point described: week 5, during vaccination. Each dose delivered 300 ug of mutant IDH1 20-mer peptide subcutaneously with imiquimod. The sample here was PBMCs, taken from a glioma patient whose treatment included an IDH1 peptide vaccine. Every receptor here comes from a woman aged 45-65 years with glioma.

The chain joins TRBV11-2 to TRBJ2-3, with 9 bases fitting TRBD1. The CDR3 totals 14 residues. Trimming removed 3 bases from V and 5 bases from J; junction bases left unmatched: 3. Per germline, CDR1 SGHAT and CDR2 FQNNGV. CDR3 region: CASSFGTGQDTQYF. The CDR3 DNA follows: TGTGCCAGCAGCTTCGGGACAGGGCAAGATACGCAGTATTTT.

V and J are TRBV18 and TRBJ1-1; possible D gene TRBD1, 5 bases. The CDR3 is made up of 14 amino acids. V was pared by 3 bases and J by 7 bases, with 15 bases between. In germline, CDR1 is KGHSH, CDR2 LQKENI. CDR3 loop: CASSPSYGGGEAFF. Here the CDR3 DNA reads TGTGCCAGCTCACCTTCCTATGGGGGAGGTGAAGCTTTCTTT.

CDR3 coding DNA: TGCGCCAGCAGCTACGATCAAGGCAAAAACATTCAGTACTTC. This encodes CASSYDQGKNIQYF. The V call is TRBV5-1, the J call TRBJ2-4; D not resolved. The CDR3 runs to 14 residues. V lost 3 bases and J 3 bases, leaving 10 bases between the germline ends. The germline V gene has CDR1 SGHRS and CDR2 YFSETQ.

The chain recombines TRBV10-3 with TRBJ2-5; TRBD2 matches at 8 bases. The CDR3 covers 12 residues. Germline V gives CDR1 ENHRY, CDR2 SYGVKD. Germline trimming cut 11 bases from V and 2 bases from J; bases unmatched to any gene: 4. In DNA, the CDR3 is TGTGCCGTTTCTAGCGGGCAAGAGACCCAGTACTTC. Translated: CAVSSGQETQYF.

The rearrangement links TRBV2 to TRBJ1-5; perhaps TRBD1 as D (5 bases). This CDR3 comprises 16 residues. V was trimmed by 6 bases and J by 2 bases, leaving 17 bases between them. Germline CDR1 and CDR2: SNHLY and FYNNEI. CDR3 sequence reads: CASSRKAGRGNQPQHF. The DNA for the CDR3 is TGTGCCAGCAGCAGGAAGGCAGGGAGGGGCAATCAGCCCCAGCATTTT.

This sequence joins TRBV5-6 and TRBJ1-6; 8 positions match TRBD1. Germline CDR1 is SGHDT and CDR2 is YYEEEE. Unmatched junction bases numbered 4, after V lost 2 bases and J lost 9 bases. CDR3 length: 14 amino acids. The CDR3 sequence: CASSFSTGASPLHF. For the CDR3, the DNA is TGTGCCAGCAGCTTCTCGACAGGGGCTTCACCCCTCCACTTT.

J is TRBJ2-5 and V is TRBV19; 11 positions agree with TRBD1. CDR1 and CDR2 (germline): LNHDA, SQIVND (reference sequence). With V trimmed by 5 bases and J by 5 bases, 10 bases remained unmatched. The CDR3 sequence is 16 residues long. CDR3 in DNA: TGTGCCAGTAGTTTCACGGCGGACAGGGGGCGCGAGACCCAGTACTTC. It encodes CASSFTADRGRETQYF.

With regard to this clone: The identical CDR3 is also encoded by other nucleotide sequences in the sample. The chain's CDR3 is CASSVGGGNQPQHF. DNA for the CDR3: TGTGCCAGCAGCGTAGGTGGGGGCAATCAGCCCCAGCATTTT. The genes are TRBV9 and TRBJ1-5; D gene uncertain. Trimming took off 0 bases at V and 2 bases at J, with 6 bases between the two ends. In germline, CDR1 is SGDLS, CDR2 YYNGEE. This CDR3 region has 14 residues. Drawing the rest from reference TRBV9 and TRBJ1-5, the complete variable domain is DSGVTQTPKHLITATGQRVTLRCSPRSGDLSVYWYQQSLDQGLQFLIQYYNGEERAKGNILERFSAQQFPDLHSELNLSSLELGDSALYFCASSVGGGNQPQHFGDGTRLSIL.

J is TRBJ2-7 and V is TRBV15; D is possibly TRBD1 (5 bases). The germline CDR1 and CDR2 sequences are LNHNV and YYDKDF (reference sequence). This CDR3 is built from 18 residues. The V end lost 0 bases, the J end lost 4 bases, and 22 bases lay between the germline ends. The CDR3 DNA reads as TGTGCCACCAGCAGAGAATATTTCAGGGTGGGCGAGATTTACGAGCAGTACTTC. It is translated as CATSREYFRVGEIYEQYF.

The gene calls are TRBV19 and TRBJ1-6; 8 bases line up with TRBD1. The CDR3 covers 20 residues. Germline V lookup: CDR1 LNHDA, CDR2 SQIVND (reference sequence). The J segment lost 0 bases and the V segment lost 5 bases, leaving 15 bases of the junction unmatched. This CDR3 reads CASSPKGDRRRSSYNSPLHF. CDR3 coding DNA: TGTGCCAGTAGTCCAAAGGGGGACAGGCGTAGGAGCTCCTATAATTCACCCCTCCACTTT.

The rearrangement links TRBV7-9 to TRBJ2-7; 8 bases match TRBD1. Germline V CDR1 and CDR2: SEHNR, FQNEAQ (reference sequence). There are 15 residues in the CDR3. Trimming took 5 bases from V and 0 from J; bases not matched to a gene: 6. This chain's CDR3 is CASSKGQGFSYEQYF. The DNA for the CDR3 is TGTGCCAGCAGCAAAGGACAGGGTTTCTCCTACGAGCAGTACTTC.

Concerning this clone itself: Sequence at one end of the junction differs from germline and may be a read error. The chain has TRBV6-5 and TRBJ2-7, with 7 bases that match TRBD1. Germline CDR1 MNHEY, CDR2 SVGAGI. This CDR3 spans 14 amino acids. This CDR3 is CASSPDRVIHEQYF. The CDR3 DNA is TGTGCCAGCAGCCCCGACAGGGTTATCCACGAACAGTACTTC.

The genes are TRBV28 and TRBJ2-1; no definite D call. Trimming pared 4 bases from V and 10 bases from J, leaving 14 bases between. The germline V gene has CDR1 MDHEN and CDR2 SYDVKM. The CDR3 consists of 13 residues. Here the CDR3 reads CASSYFISDEQFF. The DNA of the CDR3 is TGTGCCAGCAGTTACTTTATTTCCGACGAGCAGTTCTTC.

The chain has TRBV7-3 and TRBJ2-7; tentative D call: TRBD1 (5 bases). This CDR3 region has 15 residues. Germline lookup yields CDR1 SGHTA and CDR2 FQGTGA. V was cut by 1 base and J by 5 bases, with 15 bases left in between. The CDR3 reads CASSLMGQVRNEQYF. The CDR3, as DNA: TGTGCCAGCAGCTTAATGGGGCAGGTGCGCAACGAGCAGTACTTC.

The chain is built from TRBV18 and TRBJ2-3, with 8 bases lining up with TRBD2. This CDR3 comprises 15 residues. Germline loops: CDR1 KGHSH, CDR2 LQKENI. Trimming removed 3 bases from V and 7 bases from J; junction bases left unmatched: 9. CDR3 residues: CASSPGSGSGNTQYF. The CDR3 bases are TGTGCCAGCTCACCCGGCAGCGGGAGCGGTAATACGCAGTATTTT.

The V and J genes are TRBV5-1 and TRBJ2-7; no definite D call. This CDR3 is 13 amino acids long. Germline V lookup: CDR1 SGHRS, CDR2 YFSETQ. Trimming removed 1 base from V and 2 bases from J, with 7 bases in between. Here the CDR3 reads CASSLSDAYEQYF. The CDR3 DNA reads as TGCGCCAGCAGCTTGTCCGATGCCTACGAGCAGTACTTC. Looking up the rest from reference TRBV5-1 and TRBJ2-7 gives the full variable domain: KAGVTQTPRYLIKTRGQQVTLSCSPISGHRSVSWYQQTPGQGLQFLFEYFSETQRNKGNFPGRFSGRQFSNSRSEMNVSTLELGDSALYLCASSLSDAYEQYFGPGTRLTVT.

CDR3 DNA sequence: TGTGCCAGCAGCTTAGGAGCGACAGGCGGAGAGACCCAGTACTTC. It is translated as CASSLGATGGETQYF. The chain uses TRBV11-2 and TRBJ2-5; D may be TRBD1 (6 bases). The V and J ends lost 1 base and 4 bases respectively, with 13 bases between them. Germline V gene sequence: CDR1 SGHAT, CDR2 FQNNGV. The length of the CDR3 is 15 residues.

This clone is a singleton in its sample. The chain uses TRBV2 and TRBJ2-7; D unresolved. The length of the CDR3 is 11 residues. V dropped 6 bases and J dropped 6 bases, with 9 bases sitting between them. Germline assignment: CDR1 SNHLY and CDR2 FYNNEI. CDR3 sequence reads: CASSPSGEQYF. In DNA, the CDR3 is TGTGCCAGCAGCCCTTCCGGCGAGCAGTACTTC.

As DNA, the CDR3 is TGTGCCAGCAGCTCCCCGGGATTTTCTGGAAACACCATATATTTT. Translation: CASSSPGFSGNTIYF. This chain connects TRBV6-6 to TRBJ1-3; no clear D. CDR3 length equals 15 residues. Trimming removed 6 bases from V and 1 base from J, with 13 bases in between. The germline V gene encodes CDR1 MNHNY and CDR2 SVGAGI (reference sequence).

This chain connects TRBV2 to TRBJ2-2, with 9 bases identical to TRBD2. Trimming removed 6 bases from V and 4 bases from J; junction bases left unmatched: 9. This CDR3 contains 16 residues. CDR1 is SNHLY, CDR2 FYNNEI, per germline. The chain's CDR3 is CASRGLREGGTGELFF. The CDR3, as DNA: TGTGCCAGCAGGGGTCTGCGGGAGGGCGGCACCGGGGAGCTGTTTTTT. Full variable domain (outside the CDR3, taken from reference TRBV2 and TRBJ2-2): EPEVTQTPSHQVTQMGQEVILRCVPISNHLYFYWYRQILGQKVEFLVSFYNNEISEKSEIFDDQFSVERPDGSNFTLKIRSTKLEDSAMYFCASRGLREGGTGELFFGEGSRLTVL.

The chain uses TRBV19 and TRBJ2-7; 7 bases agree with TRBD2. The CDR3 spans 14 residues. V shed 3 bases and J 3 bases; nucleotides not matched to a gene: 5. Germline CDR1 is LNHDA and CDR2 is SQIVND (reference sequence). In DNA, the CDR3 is TGTGCCAGTAGTATGGTAGCGGGCGACTACGAGCAGTACTTC. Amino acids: CASSMVAGDYEQYF.

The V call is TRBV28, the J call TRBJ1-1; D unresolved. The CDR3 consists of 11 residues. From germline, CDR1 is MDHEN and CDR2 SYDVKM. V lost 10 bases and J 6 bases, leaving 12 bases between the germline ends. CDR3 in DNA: TGTGCCACCTCCCTGGGCGCTGAAGCTTTCTTT. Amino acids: CATSLGAEAFF.

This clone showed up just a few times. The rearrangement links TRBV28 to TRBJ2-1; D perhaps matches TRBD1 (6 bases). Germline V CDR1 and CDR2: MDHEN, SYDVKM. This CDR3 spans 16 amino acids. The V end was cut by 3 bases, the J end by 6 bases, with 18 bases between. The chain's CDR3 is CASSFLDSEGINEQFF. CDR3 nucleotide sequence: TGTGCCAGCAGTTTCTTGGACAGCGAGGGAATCAATGAGCAGTTCTTC. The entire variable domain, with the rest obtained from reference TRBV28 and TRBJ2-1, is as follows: DVKVTQSSRYLVKRTGEKVFLECVQDMDHENMFWYRQDPGLGLRLIYFSYDVKMKEKGDIPEGYSVSREKKERFSLILESASTNQTSMYLCASSFLDSEGINEQFFGPGTRLTVL.

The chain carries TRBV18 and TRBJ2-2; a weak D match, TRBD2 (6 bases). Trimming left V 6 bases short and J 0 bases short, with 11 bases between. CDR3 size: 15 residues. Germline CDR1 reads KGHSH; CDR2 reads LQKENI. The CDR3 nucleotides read TGTGCCAGCTCGCCCGCGGGATCGAACACCGGGGAGCTGTTTTTT. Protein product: CASSPAGSNTGELFF.

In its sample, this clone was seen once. DNA of the CDR3: TGTGCCACCAGCAGGGGCTCCGGGACTAGCGCCTACAATGAGCAGTTCTTC. It translates to CATSRGSGTSAYNEQFF. This chain joins TRBV15 and TRBJ2-1; 10 positions match TRBD2. J gave up 2 bases and V 3 bases, and 7 bases lay outside the gene matches. This CDR3 comprises 17 residues. From germline, CDR1 is LNHNV and CDR2 YYDKDF (reference sequence).

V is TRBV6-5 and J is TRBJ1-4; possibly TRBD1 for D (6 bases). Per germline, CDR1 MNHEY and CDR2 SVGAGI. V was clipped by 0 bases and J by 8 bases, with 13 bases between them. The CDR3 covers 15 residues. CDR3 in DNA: TGTGCCAGCAGTTACTCGAACAGGGTCGGGGAAAAACTGTTTTTT. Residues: CASSYSNRVGEKLFF.

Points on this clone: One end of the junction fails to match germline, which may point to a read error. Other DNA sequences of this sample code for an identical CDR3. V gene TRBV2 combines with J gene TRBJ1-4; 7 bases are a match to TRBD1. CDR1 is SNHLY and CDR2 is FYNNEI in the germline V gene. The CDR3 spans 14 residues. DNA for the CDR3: TGTGCCAGCAGTAACAGGGGATCTAATGAGAAACTGTTTTTT. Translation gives CASSNRGSNEKLFF.

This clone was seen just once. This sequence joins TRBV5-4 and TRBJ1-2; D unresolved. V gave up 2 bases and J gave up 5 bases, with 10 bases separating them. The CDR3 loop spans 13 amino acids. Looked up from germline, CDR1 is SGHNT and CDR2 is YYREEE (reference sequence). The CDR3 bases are TGTGCCAGCAGCTTCGGGAGAATTTATGGCTACACCTTC. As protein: CASSFGRIYGYTF.

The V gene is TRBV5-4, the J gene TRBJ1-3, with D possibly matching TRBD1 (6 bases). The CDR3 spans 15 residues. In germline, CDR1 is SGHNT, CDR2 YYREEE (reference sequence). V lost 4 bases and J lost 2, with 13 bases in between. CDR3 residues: CASSPGGDTGNTIYF. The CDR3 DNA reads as TGTGCCAGCAGCCCCGGGGGGGACACTGGAAACACCATATATTTT.

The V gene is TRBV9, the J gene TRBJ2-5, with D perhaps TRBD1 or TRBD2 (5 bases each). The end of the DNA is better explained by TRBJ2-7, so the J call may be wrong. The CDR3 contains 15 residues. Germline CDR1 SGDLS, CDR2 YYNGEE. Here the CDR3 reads CASSVAPGPHYEQYF. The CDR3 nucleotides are TGTGCCAGCAGCGTAGCCCCGGGACCGCACTACGAGCAGTACTTC.